This entry features one T cell receptor (beta chain) sequence. These data are taken from a study of radiation and T cells in renal cell carcinoma. V shed 3 bases and J shed 6 bases, with 6 bases lying between them. From germline, CDR1 is DFQATT and CDR2 SNEGSKA (reference sequence). The CDR3 consists of 11 residues. The treatment: treatment-naive control, cytoreductive nephrectomy. Controls included 4 female and about 10 male donors, resected 2011 to 2014. Data came from immunoSEQ multiplex PCR; TCRdb stores just in-frame clones and leaves some out. The sample has 15,000 to 17,000 clones; about three fifths are singletons.

The sequenced sample was tumor tissue, obtained from a patient whose treatment was nephrectomy without radiotherapy. The source is a man aged 50-60 years with renal cell carcinoma. V gene TRBV20-1 combines with J gene TRBJ2-1; D ambiguous. The CDR3 reads CSASILNEQFF. CDR3 nucleotide sequence: TGCAGTGCTAGTATCCTCAATGAGCAGTTCTTC.